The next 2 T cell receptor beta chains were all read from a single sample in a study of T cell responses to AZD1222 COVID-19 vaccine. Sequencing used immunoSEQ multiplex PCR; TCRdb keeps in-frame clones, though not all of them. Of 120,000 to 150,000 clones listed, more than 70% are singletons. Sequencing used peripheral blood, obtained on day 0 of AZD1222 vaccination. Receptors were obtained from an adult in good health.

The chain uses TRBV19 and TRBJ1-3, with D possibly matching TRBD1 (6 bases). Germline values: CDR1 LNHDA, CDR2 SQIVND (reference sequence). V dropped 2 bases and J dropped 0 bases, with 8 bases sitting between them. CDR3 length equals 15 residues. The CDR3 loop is CASSILDSSGNTIYF. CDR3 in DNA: TGTGCCAGTAGTATATTGGACAGCTCTGGAAACACCATATATTTT.

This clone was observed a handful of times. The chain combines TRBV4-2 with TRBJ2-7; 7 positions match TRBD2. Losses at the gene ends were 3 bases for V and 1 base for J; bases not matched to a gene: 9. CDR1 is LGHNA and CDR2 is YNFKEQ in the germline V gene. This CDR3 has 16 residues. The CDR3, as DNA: TGTGCCAGCAGCCAGGATGTAGCGGGTAGGTCCTACGAGCAGTACTTC. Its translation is CASSQDVAGRSYEQYF.